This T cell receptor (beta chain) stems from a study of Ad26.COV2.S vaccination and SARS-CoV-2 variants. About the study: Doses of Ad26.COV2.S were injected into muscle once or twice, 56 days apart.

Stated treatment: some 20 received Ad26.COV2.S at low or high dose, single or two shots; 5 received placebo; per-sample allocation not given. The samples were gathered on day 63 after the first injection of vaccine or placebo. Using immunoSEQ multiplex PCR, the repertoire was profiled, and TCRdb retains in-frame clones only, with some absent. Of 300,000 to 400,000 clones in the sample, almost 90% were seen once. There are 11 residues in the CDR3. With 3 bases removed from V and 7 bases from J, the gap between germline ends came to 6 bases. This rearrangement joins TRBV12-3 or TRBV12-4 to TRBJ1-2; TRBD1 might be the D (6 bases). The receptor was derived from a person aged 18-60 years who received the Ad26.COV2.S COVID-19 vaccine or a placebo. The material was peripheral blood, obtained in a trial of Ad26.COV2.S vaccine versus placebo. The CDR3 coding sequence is TGTGCCAGCAGTTTGGGGGCTGGCTACACCTTC. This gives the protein CASSLGAGYTF.